This TCR beta chain appears in the sequencing data of a study of T cell changes during pregnancy in multiple sclerosis. TCRdb keeps only in-frame clones here, not all; method: immunoSEQ multiplex PCR. The profile shows about 47,000 clones, around 93% of them singletons. Trimming removed 4 bases from V and 9 bases from J; junction bases left unmatched: 10. Per germline, CDR1 SGHTA and CDR2 FQGNSA. The CDR3 sequence is 15 residues long. This rearrangement joins TRBV7-2 to TRBJ2-1; 9 bases are a match to TRBD2. The origin of this receptor is a female donor with multiple sclerosis, enrolled in a pregnancy study. Sequenced material: peripheral blood, taken in the third trimester of pregnancy. CDR3 nucleotides: TGTGCCAGCAGCTCCGGGACTAGCTATTTAAGTGAGCAGTTCTTC. Protein: CASSSGTSYLSEQFF.